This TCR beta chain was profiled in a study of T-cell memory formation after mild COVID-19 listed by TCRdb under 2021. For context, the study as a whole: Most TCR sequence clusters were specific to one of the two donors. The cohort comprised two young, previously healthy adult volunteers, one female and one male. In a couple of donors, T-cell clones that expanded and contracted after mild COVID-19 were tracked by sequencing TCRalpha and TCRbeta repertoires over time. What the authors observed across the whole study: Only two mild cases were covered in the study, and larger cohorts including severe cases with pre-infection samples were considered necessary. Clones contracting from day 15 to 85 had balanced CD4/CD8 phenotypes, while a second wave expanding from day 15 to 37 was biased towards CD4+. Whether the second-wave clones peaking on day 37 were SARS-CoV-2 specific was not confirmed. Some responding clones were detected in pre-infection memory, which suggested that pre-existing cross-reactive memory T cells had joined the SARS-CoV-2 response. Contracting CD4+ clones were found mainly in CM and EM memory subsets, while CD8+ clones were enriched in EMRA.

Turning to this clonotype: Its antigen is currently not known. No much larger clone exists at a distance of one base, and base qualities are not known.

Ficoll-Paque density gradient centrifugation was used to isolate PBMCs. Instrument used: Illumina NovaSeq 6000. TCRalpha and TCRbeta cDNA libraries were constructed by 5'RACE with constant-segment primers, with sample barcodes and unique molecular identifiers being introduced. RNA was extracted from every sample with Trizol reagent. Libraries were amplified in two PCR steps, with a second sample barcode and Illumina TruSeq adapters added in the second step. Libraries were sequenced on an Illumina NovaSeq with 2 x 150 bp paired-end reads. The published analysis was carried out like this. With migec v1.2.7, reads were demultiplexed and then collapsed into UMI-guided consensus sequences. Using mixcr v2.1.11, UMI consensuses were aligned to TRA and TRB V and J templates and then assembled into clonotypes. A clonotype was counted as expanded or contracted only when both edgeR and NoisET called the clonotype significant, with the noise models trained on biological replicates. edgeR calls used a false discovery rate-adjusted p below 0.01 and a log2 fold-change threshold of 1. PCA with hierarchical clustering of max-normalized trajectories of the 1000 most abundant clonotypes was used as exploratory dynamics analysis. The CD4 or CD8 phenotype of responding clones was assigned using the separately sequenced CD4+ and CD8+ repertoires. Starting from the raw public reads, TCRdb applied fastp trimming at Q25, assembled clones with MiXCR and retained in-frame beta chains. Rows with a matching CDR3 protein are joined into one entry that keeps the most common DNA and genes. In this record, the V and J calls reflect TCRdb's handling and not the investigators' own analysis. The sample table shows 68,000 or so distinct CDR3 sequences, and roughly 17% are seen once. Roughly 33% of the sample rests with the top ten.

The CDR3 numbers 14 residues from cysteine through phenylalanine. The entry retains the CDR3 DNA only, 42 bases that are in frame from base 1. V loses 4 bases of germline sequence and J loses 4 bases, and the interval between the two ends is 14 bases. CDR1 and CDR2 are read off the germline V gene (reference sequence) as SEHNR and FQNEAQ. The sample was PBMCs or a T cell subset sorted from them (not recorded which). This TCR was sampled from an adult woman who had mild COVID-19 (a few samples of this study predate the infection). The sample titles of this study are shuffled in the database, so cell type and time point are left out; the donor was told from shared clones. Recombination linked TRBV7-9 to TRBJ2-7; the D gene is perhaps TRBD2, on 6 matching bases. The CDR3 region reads CASSSAAGKYEQYF. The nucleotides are TGTGCCAGCAGCTCCGCGGCGGGGAAGTACGAGCAGTACTTC.